Listed below are T cell receptor beta chains from one sample, sequenced in a study of blood T cell repertoires in COVID-19. Sequencing was performed with immunoSEQ multiplex PCR; in TCRdb, only in-frame clones are kept and a portion is missing. The sample lists under 200,000 clones; 84% were seen once. Sequenced material: peripheral blood. The source of these receptors is a man aged 40-49 years who had recovered from COVID-19. CDR3s include the opening cysteine and the closing phenylalanine or tryptophan. D genes are given only for firm matches. The size field is filled for only some rows; it gives once, few, many or a size class.

v_gene	j_gene	abundance	d_gene	CDR3aa	CDR3nt
TRBV7-2	TRBJ1-5	NA	NA	CASSLEGRASNQPQHF	TGTGCCAGCAGCTTAGAGGGCAGGGCTAGCAATCAGCCCCAGCATTTT
TRBV5-4	TRBJ2-1	NA	TRBD2	CASSTAGTRHNNEQFF	TGTGCCAGCAGCACAGCCGGGACTAGACATAACAATGAGCAGTTCTTC
TRBV19	TRBJ1-1	NA	NA	CASSIRGGNTEAFF	TGTGCCAGTAGTATAAGGGGAGGGAACACTGAAGCTTTCTTT
TRBV4-2	TRBJ2-7	NA	NA	CASSLLGEEYEQYF	TGTGCCAGCAGCCTTCTAGGGGAAGAGTACGAGCAGTACTTC
TRBV27	TRBJ2-3	NA	TRBD2	CASSPHQLAGGTDTQYF	TGTGCCAGCAGTCCACACCAACTAGCGGGGGGCACAGATACGCAGTATTTT
TRBV24-1	TRBJ2-5	few	NA	CATSDSGPQGQETQYF	TGTGCCACCAGTGACTCAGGGCCACAAGGACAAGAGACCCAGTACTTC
TRBV27	TRBJ2-7	many	NA	CASSSTGTSYEQYF	TGTGCCAGCAGTAGCACAGGGACCTCCTACGAGCAGTACTTC
TRBV6-2/TRBV6-3	TRBJ1-4	NA	NA	CASSYTRIDEKLFF	TGTGCCAGCAGTTACACCAGGATTGATGAAAAACTGTTTTTT
TRBV9	TRBJ1-2	NA	TRBD1	CASSGDSPLYGYTF	TGTGCCAGCAGCGGGGACAGTCCCCTCTATGGCTACACCTTC
TRBV30	TRBJ2-7	NA	TRBD1	CAWSSGQGNEQYF	TGTGCCTGGAGTAGCGGACAGGGCAACGAGCAGTACTTC
TRBV7-9	TRBJ2-5	NA	NA	CASSLREAQETQYF	TGTGCCAGCAGCTTAAGGGAGGCACAAGAGACCCAGTACTTC
TRBV2	TRBJ2-3	few	NA	CASSDEGADTQYF	TGTGCCAGCAGTGACGAGGGAGCAGATACGCAGTATTTT
TRBV11-3	TRBJ1-1	NA	NA	CASSFETAHTEAFF	TGTGCCAGCAGCTTTGAAACAGCCCACACTGAAGCTTTCTTT
TRBV4-3	TRBJ2-5	NA	NA	CASSQVTGESKETQYF	TGCGCCAGCAGCCAAGTTACGGGGGAGAGCAAAGAGACCCAGTACTTC
TRBV10-2	TRBJ2-7	NA	TRBD1	CASRVGQGYEQYF	TGCGCCAGCAGGGTGGGACAGGGCTACGAGCAGTACTTC
TRBV3-1/TRBV3-2	TRBJ2-5	NA	NA	CASSQGTSTETQYF	TGTGCCAGCAGCCAGGGGACATCTACAGAGACCCAGTACTTC
TRBV4-3	TRBJ1-4	NA	NA	CATSVHRSNEKLFF	TGCGCCACTTCCGTTCACAGGAGTAATGAAAAACTGTTTTTT
TRBV29-1	TRBJ2-5	NA	NA	CSLWMGEPQETQYF	TGCAGCCTTTGGATGGGCGAGCCCCAAGAGACCCAGTACTTC
TRBV2	TRBJ2-5	NA	TRBD2	CASSPGGETQYF	TGTGCCAGCAGCCCCGGGGGGGAGACCCAGTACTTC
TRBV9	TRBJ1-1	NA	NA	CARKNRTVDTEAFF	TGTGCCAGAAAAAACAGGACGGTGGACACTGAAGCTTTCTTT
TRBV19	TRBJ2-7	NA	NA	CASSIARGREQYF	TGTGCCAGTAGTATAGCTCGGGGTCGAGAGCAGTACTTC
TRBV7-2	TRBJ1-2	NA	TRBD1	CASSIQGTTNYGYTF	TGTGCCAGCAGCATACAGGGGACAACTAACTATGGCTACACCTTC
TRBV5-6	TRBJ2-5	NA	TRBD2	CASSFGLALQETQYF	TGTGCCAGCAGCTTTGGACTAGCTCTGCAAGAGACCCAGTACTTC
TRBV4-1	TRBJ1-3	once	TRBD1	CASSLLGGGISGNTIYF	TGCGCCAGCAGTCTCTTAGGGGGCGGAATCTCTGGAAACACCATATATTTT
TRBV12-3/TRBV12-4	TRBJ2-1	NA	NA	CASEGLGEQFF	TGTGCCAGCGAGGGATTGGGAGAGCAGTTCTTC
TRBV9	TRBJ2-5	NA	TRBD2	CASSGREGPRETQYF	TGTGCCAGCAGCGGTCGGGAGGGTCCTCGGGAGACCCAGTACTTC
TRBV15	TRBJ2-1	NA	NA	CATSRDKPLAKKRDEQFF	TGTGCCACCAGCAGAGATAAGCCGCTAGCCAAGAAGAGGGATGAGCAGTTCTTC
TRBV15	TRBJ2-1	NA	TRBD1	CATSTRTGRIDEQFF	TGTGCCACCAGCACCCGGACAGGGAGAATCGATGAGCAGTTCTTC
TRBV7-8	TRBJ1-3	NA	TRBD1	CASSNRTGVGNTIYF	TGTGCCAGCAGCAATAGGACAGGGGTCGGAAACACCATATATTTT
TRBV28	TRBJ2-3	NA	TRBD1	CASATPKTGILDTQYF	TGTGCCAGCGCAACCCCCAAGACAGGGATCTTAGATACGCAGTATTTT
TRBV4-1	TRBJ2-3	NA	TRBD2	CASSQEGPGLAGGGDTQYF	TGCGCCAGCAGCCAAGAAGGCCCCGGACTAGCGGGAGGGGGAGATACGCAGTATTTT
TRBV3-1/TRBV3-2	TRBJ2-2	few	NA	CASRDNHGELFF	TGTGCCAGCAGAGACAACCACGGGGAGCTGTTTTTT
TRBV4-3	TRBJ2-7	NA	NA	CASSQDMAGLSYEQYF	TGCGCCAGCAGCCAAGATATGGCAGGACTGTCCTACGAGCAGTACTTC
TRBV10-3	TRBJ2-1	once	TRBD2	CAISRLAGKNEQFF	TGTGCCATCAGTAGACTAGCGGGGAAAAATGAGCAGTTCTTC
TRBV6-5	TRBJ2-7	NA	TRBD2	CASIERGGGSRHF	TGTGCCAGCATCGAGCGGGGGGGCGGGAGTAGGCACTTC
TRBV19	TRBJ1-5	NA	TRBD1	CSPPGQKLACDQPQHF	TGTTCACCTCCGGGACAGAAACTCGCCTGTGATCAGCCCCAGCATTTT
TRBV6-2/TRBV6-3	TRBJ2-5	NA	TRBD2	CASSYSGTTGRETQYF	TGTGCCAGCAGTTACTCGGGGACTACCGGACGGGAGACCCAGTACTTC
TRBV4-2	TRBJ1-1	NA	NA	CASSQPAYRDDTEAFF	TGTGCCAGCAGCCAACCCGCCTACAGGGATGACACTGAAGCTTTCTTT
TRBV6-6	TRBJ1-5	NA	NA	CASSLGGNSNQPQHF	TGTGCCAGCAGCCTTGGGGGGAATAGCAATCAGCCCCAGCATTTT
TRBV4-3	TRBJ2-7	NA	TRBD1	CASSQDLGTGTPYEQYF	TGCGCCAGCAGCCAAGATCTAGGGACAGGAACCCCCTACGAGCAGTACTTC
TRBV4-3	TRBJ2-3	NA	NA	CASSQGSILYF	TGCGCCAGCAGCCAAGGCTCTATACTGTATTTT
TRBV3-1/TRBV3-2	TRBJ2-3	NA	NA	CASSQEGFGGATDTQYF	TGTGCCAGCAGCCAAGAGGGCTTTGGGGGGGCGACAGATACGCAGTATTTT
TRBV12-3/TRBV12-4	TRBJ2-1	NA	NA	CASSFGERSEQFF	TGTGCCAGCAGTTTCGGGGAAAGGAGTGAGCAGTTCTTC
TRBV4-3	TRBJ2-3	NA	TRBD2	CASSQDTGRRQYF	TGCGCCAGCAGCCAAGATACCGGGAGGAGGCAGTATTTT
TRBV19	TRBJ1-4	NA	NA	CASSEDRHLTTNEKLFF	TGTGCCAGTAGTGAAGACAGGCACTTAACGACTAATGAAAAACTGTTTTTT
TRBV21-1	TRBJ2-7	NA	NA	CASSVGRQGPYEQYF	TGTGCCAGCAGCGTCGGAAGGCAGGGCCCTTACGAGCAGTACTTC
TRBV19	TRBJ2-7	NA	TRBD1	CASSGDRVEQYF	TGTGCCAGTAGTGGGGACAGGGTCGAGCAGTACTTC
TRBV4-1	TRBJ2-7	NA	TRBD2	CASSWDYPFYEQYF	TGCGCCAGCAGCTGGGACTACCCTTTCTACGAGCAGTACTTC
TRBV30	TRBJ1-1	NA	TRBD1	CAWGQGGTEAFF	TGTGCCTGGGGACAGGGGGGAACTGAAGCTTTCTTT
TRBV7-2	TRBJ1-6	NA	NA	CASSPGRQWANSPLHF	TGTGCCAGCAGCCCAGGCAGACAATGGGCTAATTCACCCCTCCACTTT
TRBV5-6	TRBJ1-1	NA	NA	CASSPRGRALDTEAFF	TGTGCCAGCAGCCCGAGGGGGAGGGCCTTGGACACTGAAGCTTTCTTT